The rows below give T cell receptor beta chains drawn from one sample of a study of cytomegalovirus exposure and HLA in healthy donors. Measured with immunoSEQ multiplex PCR; TCRdb has only the in-frame clones, and not every one. The sample includes 150,000 to 200,000 clones, about 75% of them seen just once. Material for sequencing was PBMCs. These receptors all stem from a woman aged 40 to 49 in good health and CMV-seropositive. Each CDR3 is given with its conserved first and last residue. A D gene is named only where the DNA matches it firmly. Part of the rows lack a size; the others show once, few, many or a class for expanded clones.

CDR3aa	CDR3nt	abundance	j_gene	d_gene	v_gene
CAISESLAAYNEQFF	TGTGCCATCAGTGAGAGCCTAGCAGCTTACAATGAGCAGTTCTTC	NA	TRBJ2-1	NA	TRBV10-3
CASSPPVHGTGIGYTF	TGTGCCAGCAGTCCCCCGGTCCACGGGACAGGGATCGGCTACACCTTC	few	TRBJ1-2	TRBD1	TRBV28
CASSLAGSYEQYF	TGTGCCAGCAGCTTGGCCGGGAGCTACGAGCAATACTTC	NA	TRBJ2-7	NA	TRBV5-4
CSWRERETQYF	TGCAGCTGGAGGGAGAGGGAGACCCAGTACTTC	few	TRBJ2-5	NA	TRBV29-1
CASSTDSGVYGYTF	TGTGCCAGCAGCACCGATTCAGGGGTCTATGGCTACACCTTC	NA	TRBJ1-2	NA	TRBV28
CASWSYEQYF	TGTGCCAGCTGGAGCTACGAGCAGTACTTC	NA	TRBJ2-7	NA	TRBV6-1
CASSADSGNQPQHF	TGTGCCAGCAGTGCCGACAGCGGCAATCAGCCCCAGCATTTT	NA	TRBJ1-5	NA	TRBV2
CASSAAGLAVQYF	TGTGCCAGCAGCGCCGCGGGACTAGCGGTGCAGTACTTC	once	TRBJ2-7	TRBD2	TRBV7-2
CASGVFGQGNTEAFF	TGTGCCAGCGGTGTCTTCGGACAGGGGAACACTGAAGCTTTCTTT	NA	TRBJ1-1	TRBD1	TRBV2
CASSQGTSGYNEQFF	TGTGCCAGCAGCCAAGGGACTAGCGGGTACAATGAGCAGTTCTTC	NA	TRBJ2-1	TRBD2	TRBV4-2
CASSPRPGQGGGELFF	TGTGCCAGCAGTCCTAGACCGGGACAGGGAGGCGGGGAGCTGTTTTTT	NA	TRBJ2-2	TRBD1	TRBV28
CASSLTGQKGNTIYF	TGTGCCAGCAGCCTAACGGGACAGAAAGGAAACACCATATATTTT	few	TRBJ1-3	TRBD1	TRBV14
CASSLSGRTLDGYTF	TGCGCCAGCAGCTTGTCGGGCAGGACTCTCGATGGCTACACCTTC	NA	TRBJ1-2	NA	TRBV5-1
CASSAPSGAGELFF	TGTGCCAGCAGTGCCCCCAGCGGGGCCGGGGAGCTGTTTTTT	NA	TRBJ2-2	TRBD2	TRBV2
CASSFGRLAGLSSYNEQFF	TGCGCCAGCAGCTTCGGGAGACTAGCGGGACTTAGCTCCTACAATGAGCAGTTCTTC	NA	TRBJ2-1	TRBD2	TRBV5-1
CASRLTGGNHYGYTF	TGTGCCAGCAGACTGACAGGGGGCAATCACTATGGCTACACCTTC	NA	TRBJ1-2	TRBD1	TRBV6-1
CASSKREMWTGELFF	TGTGCCAGCAGTAAGCGGGAGATGTGGACCGGGGAGCTGTTTTTT	NA	TRBJ2-2	TRBD2	TRBV27
CASSLGSPGNNEQFF	TGTGCCAGCAGTTTAGGTTCACCGGGAAACAATGAGCAGTTCTTC	NA	TRBJ2-1	NA	TRBV6-5
CASSLGAGFGTGELFF	TGTGCCAGCAGCTTAGGAGCCGGGTTTGGCACCGGGGAGCTGTTTTTT	NA	TRBJ2-2	NA	TRBV11-3
CASSRIQGVLDTGELFF	TGTGCCAGCAGCCGGATACAGGGGGTCCTGGACACCGGGGAGCTGTTTTTT	NA	TRBJ2-2	TRBD1	TRBV7-9
CASSLSSAGGGSYEQYF	TGTGCCAGCAGCTTAAGTAGCGCGGGAGGAGGCTCCTACGAGCAGTACTTC	NA	TRBJ2-7	TRBD2	TRBV7-2
CASSYSGAYGYTF	TGTGCCAGCAGTTACTCAGGGGCCTATGGCTACACCTTC	few	TRBJ1-2	NA	TRBV6-5
CASRQGASYEQYF	TGTGCCAGCCGACAGGGGGCCTCTTACGAGCAGTACTTC	NA	TRBJ2-7	TRBD1	TRBV19
CASSPMDSSYNSPLHF	TGTGCCAGCAGCCCTATGGACAGCTCCTATAATTCACCCCTCCACTTT	NA	TRBJ1-6	NA	TRBV7-6